The 28 T cell receptor beta chains listed next were all sequenced from one sample in a study of shared clonotypes between healthy human individuals. The repertoire was sequenced with immunoSEQ multiplex PCR; TCRdb's copy has only in-frame clones and lacks some. The repertoire holds about 2.2 million clones, with roughly 95% as singletons. Terminally differentiated effector memory CD45RA+ cells were left out of the naive CD8 fraction, which was CD45RO-negative and positively selected for CCR7. Sequencing used naive CD8+ T cells from PBMCs. The receptor source for this set is a young man in good health. Some clones in this sample may be carry-over from other donors' samples.

The V and J genes are TRBV30 and TRBJ1-2; D gene ambiguous. The CDR3 totals 15 residues. Trimming pared 3 bases from V and 5 bases from J, leaving 19 bases between. Germline CDR1 reads GTSNPN; CDR2 reads SVGIG (reference sequence). The CDR3 DNA is TGTGCCTGGAGACCCCCCGGAGTTACCCTTTATGGCTACACCTTC. Amino acid sequence: CAWRPPGVTLYGYTF.

This chain connects TRBV28 to TRBJ1-5; no firm D call. CDR1 is MDHEN and CDR2 is SYDVKM in the germline V gene. CDR3 length: 15 amino acids. The V and J ends lost 5 bases and 9 bases respectively, with 20 bases between them. The CDR3 region is CASSPTSGPRAPQHF. The CDR3 DNA reads as TGTGCCAGCAGTCCTACGTCCGGGCCCCGGGCGCCCCAGCATTTT.

The chain couples TRBV5-1 to TRBJ2-7, with 12 bases identical to TRBD2. This CDR3 spans 15 amino acids. Per germline, CDR1 SGHRS and CDR2 YFSETQ. Trimming took 7 bases from V and 4 from J; bases not matched to a gene: 9. CDR3 nucleotides: TGCGCCAGCTGTCCGACTAGCGGGAGCTTTTACGAGCAGTACTTC. Encoded protein: CASCPTSGSFYEQYF.

This chain links TRBV5-6 with TRBJ2-5; 8 bases match TRBD1. V was clipped by 4 bases and J by 5 bases; unmatched bases: 4. Per the germline V gene, CDR1 is SGHDT and CDR2 is YYEEEE. The CDR3 runs to 13 residues. The CDR3 region has the DNA TGTGCCAGCAGCCAGGGGGCTGGTGAGACCCAGTACTTC. Residues: CASSQGAGETQYF.

This clone came up once. The V and J genes are TRBV11-2 and TRBJ1-2; D possibly corresponds to TRBD1 (5 bases). Trimming shortened V by 4 bases and J by 2 bases, and 14 bases separated the two germline ends. The germline V gene encodes CDR1 SGHAT and CDR2 FQNNGV. This CDR3 comprises 15 residues. The CDR3 bases are TGTGCCAGCAGCTCCCTGACAGTCCCCAACTATGGCTACACCTTC. Its translation is CASSSLTVPNYGYTF.

About this clone itself: The junction shows a germline mismatch at one end, possibly a read error. The chain couples TRBV4-1 to TRBJ1-1, with D uncertain. This CDR3 spans 13 amino acids. Germline V gene data show CDR1 as MGHRA and CDR2 as YSYEKL. The chain's CDR3 is CASRQPGNTEAFF. The CDR3 DNA reads TGCGCCAGCCGCCAACCAGGCAACACTGAAGCTTTCTTT.

The rearrangement uses TRBV27 and TRBJ2-3, with 11 bases aligning to TRBD2. The V gene end was trimmed by 4 bases and the J gene end by 2 bases; junction bases not matched to a gene: 8. CDR1 MNHEY and CDR2 SMNVEV come from the germline V gene (reference sequence). The CDR3 totals 17 residues. This chain's CDR3 is CASSSLRLAGYTDTQYF. In DNA, the CDR3 is TGTGCCAGCAGTTCTCTACGACTAGCGGGGTACACAGATACGCAGTATTTT.

The V gene is TRBV19, the J gene TRBJ2-3; a weak D match, TRBD2 (6 bases). CDR1 is LNHDA, CDR2 SQIVND, per germline (reference sequence). This CDR3 contains 15 residues. Trimming shortened V by 4 bases and J by 4 bases, and 15 bases separated the two germline ends. The CDR3 DNA reads TGTGCCAGTAGTAACGGGGCGGGAACATCAGATACGCAGTATTTT. This translates into CASSNGAGTSDTQYF.

The genes are TRBV28 and TRBJ2-5, with 10 bases identical to TRBD1. Looked up from germline, CDR1 is MDHEN and CDR2 is SYDVKM. This CDR3 spans 17 amino acids. J was trimmed by 5 bases and V by 0 bases; bases with no gene match: 9. The CDR3 reads CASSLWGTGVGGETQYF. CDR3 coding DNA: TGTGCCAGCAGTTTATGGGGGACAGGGGTCGGAGGGGAGACCCAGTACTTC.

There are a few counts of this clone. The identical CDR3 is also encoded by other nucleotide sequences in the sample. The rearrangement joins TRBV27 to TRBJ2-3, with D hard to call. The length of the CDR3 is 12 residues. V was shortened by 4 bases and J by 2 bases, with 4 bases between the two germline ends. From germline, CDR1 is MNHEY and CDR2 SMNVEV (reference sequence). The chain's CDR3 is CASSSYTDTQYF. CDR3 coding DNA: TGTGCCAGCAGTTCGTACACAGATACGCAGTATTTT.

This clone was recorded once. V usage is TRBV4-3 and J usage is TRBJ1-5; tentatively, D is TRBD1 (6 bases). V was shortened by 0 bases and J by 6 bases, with 15 bases between the two germline ends. Germline values: CDR1 LGHNA, CDR2 YSLEER. This CDR3 spans 16 amino acids. CDR3 nucleotides: TGCGCCAGCAGCCAAGATTGGGGGGGCAGGAGTCAGCCCCAGCATTTT. It is translated as CASSQDWGGRSQPQHF.

J is TRBJ2-7 and V is TRBV19; no definite D call. Germline CDR1 reads LNHDA; CDR2 reads SQIVND (reference sequence). The CDR3 length is 13 residues. Trimming stripped 4 bases from V and 3 bases from J, with 10 bases between. In nucleotides, the CDR3 is TGTGCCAGTAGTAATCTTCCAGGCTACGAGCAGTACTTC. This sequence encodes CASSNLPGYEQYF.

The chain couples TRBV15 to TRBJ2-1, with D tentatively TRBD1 or TRBD2 (5 bases each). CDR3 size: 16 residues. V gave up 0 bases and J gave up 5 bases, with 14 bases separating them. CDR1 and CDR2 (germline): LNHNV, YYDKDF (reference sequence). CDR3 region: CATSRDLRDPDNEQFF. The CDR3 DNA sequence: TGTGCCACCAGCAGAGATCTCCGGGACCCTGACAATGAGCAGTTCTTC.

Concerning this clone: Additional DNA sequences in this sample encode the identical CDR3. The chain recombines TRBV9 with TRBJ1-3; the D is unclear. From germline, CDR1 is SGDLS and CDR2 YYNGEE. V lost 2 bases and J lost 0, with 9 bases in between. The CDR3 is 15 residues long. Here the CDR3 reads CASSVGRSSGNTIYF. The DNA of the CDR3 is TGTGCCAGCAGCGTCGGCAGGAGCTCTGGAAACACCATATATTTT.

The chain combines TRBV15 with TRBJ2-1; no clear D. CDR1 is LNHNV, CDR2 YYDKDF, per germline (reference sequence). Trimming removed 8 bases from V and 1 base from J, with 15 bases in between. CDR3 size: 15 residues. In DNA, the CDR3 is TGTGCCACCGCCCGTCTGGATGGTTCCTACAATGAGCAGTTCTTC. It translates to CATARLDGSYNEQFF.

This chain joins TRBV5-4 and TRBJ2-3; possibly TRBD2 for D (6 bases). This CDR3 is built from 12 residues. Between the trimmed V and J ends, which lost 3 bases and 5 bases, there was a span of 7 bases. Germline assignment: CDR1 SGHNT and CDR2 YYREEE (reference sequence). CDR3 loop: CASSSEGDTQYF. As DNA, the CDR3 is TGTGCCAGCAGCTCGGAGGGAGATACGCAGTATTTT.

The J gene is TRBJ2-1, the V gene TRBV12-5; possible D gene TRBD2, 6 bases. The germline V gene has CDR1 LGHNT and CDR2 FRNRAP. The CDR3 is made up of 14 amino acids. The germline V and J ends were trimmed by 4 bases and 7 bases, with 14 bases remaining between them. In DNA, the CDR3 is TGTGCTAGTGGTTCCTCGGGGGACGGGAATGAGCAGTTCTTC. Translation: CASGSSGDGNEQFF.

The chain uses TRBV29-1 and TRBJ1-2; perhaps TRBD1 as D (6 bases). This CDR3 spans 14 amino acids. The V and J ends lost 5 bases and 7 bases respectively, with 20 bases between them. The V gene's germline CDR1 is SQVTM and CDR2 ANQGSEA. CDR3 protein: CSVLPGTRLGGYTF. DNA for the CDR3: TGCAGCGTTCTCCCCGGGACAAGACTCGGTGGCTACACCTTC. The full variable domain, in which reference TRBV29-1 and TRBJ1-2 provide the parts outside the CDR3, is SAVISQKPSRDICQRGTSLTIQCQVDSQVTMMFWYRQQPGQSLTLIATANQGSEATYESGFVIDKFPISRPNLTFSTLTVSNMSPEDSSIYLCSVLPGTRLGGYTFGSGTRLTVV.

V and J are TRBV28 and TRBJ1-5; tentative D call: TRBD1 (6 bases). Trimming removed 3 bases at V and 5 bases at J, with 17 bases between. Looked up from germline, CDR1 is MDHEN and CDR2 is SYDVKM. The length of the CDR3 is 16 residues. This CDR3 is CASSLYWGAADQPQHF. DNA for the CDR3: TGTGCCAGCAGTTTGTATTGGGGGGCGGCTGATCAGCCCCAGCATTTT.

This clone was counted between two and nine times. Other DNA sequences in this sample translate to the same CDR3. The genes are TRBV2 and TRBJ2-7; D gene unclear. Germline values: CDR1 SNHLY, CDR2 FYNNEI. V was pared by 3 bases and J by 0 bases, with 6 bases between. The CDR3 sequence is 13 residues long. The CDR3 DNA reads TGTGCCAGCAGTGAGGGCAGCTCCTACGAGCAGTACTTC. Encoded protein: CASSEGSSYEQYF. Filled out from reference TRBV2 and TRBJ2-7, the complete variable domain reads EPEVTQTPSHQVTQMGQEVILRCVPISNHLYFYWYRQILGQKVEFLVSFYNNEISEKSEIFDDQFSVERPDGSNFTLKIRSTKLEDSAMYFCASSEGSSYEQYFGPGTRLTVT.

The chain combines TRBV19 with TRBJ1-1; possibly TRBD1 for D (5 bases). In germline, CDR1 is LNHDA, CDR2 SQIVND (reference sequence). The CDR3 extends over 15 amino acids. V was trimmed by 6 bases and J by 2 bases, leaving 16 bases between them. CDR3 protein: CASSPWDGPNTEAFF. The CDR3 DNA reads as TGTGCCAGTAGCCCCTGGGACGGCCCAAACACTGAAGCTTTCTTT.

V gene TRBV6-1 combines with J gene TRBJ2-5; 8 nucleotides line up with TRBD2. This CDR3 has 14 amino acids. Trimming took 6 bases from V and 4 from J; bases not matched to a gene: 7. Germline V gives CDR1 MNHNS, CDR2 SASEGT. The CDR3 nucleotides are TGTGCCAGCAGCAGACTAGCGAAAATAGAGACCCAGTACTTC. It codes for CASSRLAKIETQYF.

The rearrangement links TRBV29-1 to TRBJ2-5; a weak D match, TRBD1 (6 bases). The DNA end is more similar to TRBJ2-7, so the J call may be wrong. Per germline, CDR1 SQVTM and CDR2 ANQGSEA. This CDR3 has 12 amino acids. DNA for the CDR3: TGCAGCGCCACAACAGGGTCCCACGAGCAGTACTTC. It specifies CSATTGSHEQYF.

The J gene is TRBJ2-5, the V gene TRBV10-3; D may be TRBD2 (5 bases). In germline, CDR1 is ENHRY, CDR2 SYGVKD. This CDR3 spans 17 amino acids. V lost 4 bases to trimming and J lost 2 bases, with 20 bases between them. CDR3 protein: CAISGSPGEAIQETQYF. The CDR3, as DNA: TGTGCCATCAGTGGGTCCCCCGGGGAAGCGATACAAGAGACCCAGTACTTC.

V is TRBV27 and J is TRBJ2-7, with TRBD1 identical over 8 bases. This CDR3 is built from 14 residues. V shed 4 bases, J shed 3 bases, and the junction held 5 bases outside the gene matches. CDR1 MNHEY and CDR2 SMNVEV come from the germline V gene (reference sequence). CDR3 protein: CASSSGQGHYEQYF. In nucleotides, the CDR3 is TGTGCCAGCAGTTCCGGACAGGGCCACTACGAGCAGTACTTC.

The genes are TRBV9 and TRBJ2-5; tentative D call: TRBD2 (5 bases). Germline V gene lookup returns CDR1 SGDLS and CDR2 YYNGEE. V was pared by 0 bases and J by 5 bases, with 20 bases between. CDR3 size: 17 residues. The CDR3 DNA is TGTGCCAGCAGCGTAGGAGGAGGTCCTTCGCGCCGGGAGACCCAGTACTTC. It yields the protein CASSVGGGPSRRETQYF.

As to this clone: The final CDR3 position lacks the conserved phenylalanine or tryptophan, pointing to a likely read error. No DNA is shown, since the ends of the CDR3 on it are uncertain; the CDR3 is the one TCRdb lists. The chain carries TRBV12-5 and TRBJ1-4. Germline-derived CDR1 and CDR2 are LGHNT and FRNRAP. The CDR3 numbers 8 amino acids, ends counted. CDR3 protein: CASGLGPR.

This chain connects TRBV11-2 to TRBJ2-2; 13 nucleotides line up with TRBD2. The CDR3 totals 19 residues. Germline CDR1 SGHAT, CDR2 FQNNGV. V shed 5 bases and J 4 bases; nucleotides not matched to a gene: 13. For the CDR3, the DNA is TGTGCCAGCAGCCCCCAATATCGACTAGCGGGAGGAACCACCGGGGAGCTGTTTTTT. Translation gives CASSPQYRLAGGTTGELFF.